This entry lists 20 T cell receptor beta chains sequenced from one sample in a study of PD-1 and CTLA-4 blockade in melanoma. Sequencing was performed with immunoSEQ multiplex PCR; in TCRdb, only in-frame clones are kept and a portion is missing. The sample records some 33,000 clones, about 87% being singletons. The sample consisted of CD8+ T cells from peripheral blood, taken from a patient given anti-PD-1 treatment. The receptors here all came from a human donor with melanoma.

This chain uses TRBV24-1 with TRBJ2-2; no definite D call. Germline V gene lookup returns CDR1 KGHDR and CDR2 SFDVKD. This CDR3 spans 15 amino acids. With 3 bases removed from V and 4 bases from J, the gap between germline ends came to 11 bases. The CDR3 region is CATSDMQDFTGELFF. The CDR3 DNA sequence: TGTGCCACCAGTGATATGCAGGATTTCACCGGGGAGCTGTTTTTT.

The rearrangement joins TRBV7-6 to TRBJ1-1; D is uncertain. The CDR3 spans 17 residues. Germline V gene sequence: CDR1 SGHVS, CDR2 FNYEAQ. V dropped 1 base and J dropped 1 base, with 16 bases sitting between them. The CDR3 region is CASSLGPPEGRNTEAFF. Here the CDR3 DNA reads TGTGCCAGCAGCTTAGGCCCGCCGGAGGGTCGGAACACTGAAGCTTTCTTT.

The chain employs TRBV7-8 and TRBJ1-2, with 8 bases lining up with TRBD1. V dropped 4 bases and J dropped 10; count of bases not matched to a gene: 5. The V gene's germline CDR1 is SGHVS and CDR2 FQNEAQ. This CDR3 has 12 amino acids. The DNA for the CDR3 is TGTGCCAGCAGCTCGACAGGGGAAGACTACACCTTC. Translation gives CASSSTGEDYTF.

The V call is TRBV19, the J call TRBJ1-1, with TRBD1 matching 9 bases. This CDR3 has 14 residues. Germline assignment: CDR1 LNHDA and CDR2 SQIVND (reference sequence). With V trimmed by 8 bases and J by 3 bases, 7 bases remained unmatched. The CDR3 sequence: CASGDREYDTEAFF. The CDR3 nucleotides read TGTGCCAGTGGGGACAGGGAATATGACACTGAAGCTTTCTTT.

This chain links TRBV28 with TRBJ1-1; D is undetermined. This CDR3 has 14 residues. The germline CDR1 and CDR2 sequences are MDHEN and SYDVKM. Trimming cost V 3 bases and J 3 bases, with 11 bases left between them. CDR3 DNA sequence: TGTGCCAGCAGTTTGCGGGGAGGGTACACTGAAGCTTTCTTT. Its translation: CASSLRGGYTEAFF.

CDR3 DNA: TGTGCCAGCAGTCTGGCGGGGGGCAATGAGCAGTTCTTC. Translating gives CASSLAGGNEQFF. The chain couples TRBV7-3 to TRBJ2-1; 8 nucleotides line up with TRBD2. Per germline, CDR1 SGHTA and CDR2 FQGTGA. V shed 6 bases, J shed 6 bases, and the junction held 4 bases outside the gene matches. The CDR3 has 13 amino acids.

The chain recombines TRBV4-3 with TRBJ2-3; D is unclear. V shed 0 bases and J shed 2 bases, with 3 bases lying between them. Germline CDR1 LGHNA, CDR2 YSLEER. The CDR3 covers 13 residues. CDR3 sequence reads: CASSQDNTDTQYF. For the CDR3, the DNA is TGCGCCAGCAGCCAAGATAACACAGATACGCAGTATTTT.

This chain uses TRBV10-3 with TRBJ2-1, with 11 bases lining up with TRBD1. The CDR3 is 18 amino acids. J gave up 2 bases and V 5 bases, and 11 bases lay outside the gene matches. Germline-derived CDR1 and CDR2 are ENHRY and SYGVKD. The CDR3 DNA follows: TGTGCCATCAGTAATCCGGGACAGGGGGGCTGGACCTACAATGAGCAGTTCTTC. Amino acid sequence: CAISNPGQGGWTYNEQFF.

The rearrangement uses TRBV30 and TRBJ1-2; TRBD1 might be the D (5 bases). The CDR3 sequence is 13 residues long. Trimming shortened V by 5 bases and J by 7 bases, and 17 bases separated the two germline ends. The germline V gene has CDR1 GTSNPN and CDR2 SVGIG (reference sequence). The CDR3 coding sequence is TGTGCCTGGGCCGGGACCTCTCGGGGTGGCTACACCTTC. It codes for CAWAGTSRGGYTF.

The gene calls are TRBV30 and TRBJ2-7, with 11 bases matching TRBD2. V dropped 5 bases and J dropped 2; count of bases not matched to a gene: 11. This CDR3 is 16 amino acids long. Germline CDR1 is GTSNPN and CDR2 is SVGIG (reference sequence). This chain's CDR3 is CAWGSFGTSGTYEQYF. CDR3 DNA sequence: TGTGCCTGGGGCTCTTTCGGGACTAGCGGAACCTACGAGCAGTACTTC.

The V and J genes are TRBV15 and TRBJ2-7, with D possibly called TRBD1 or TRBD2 (5 bases each). The germline V and J ends were trimmed by 8 bases and 4 bases, with 15 bases remaining between them. Germline CDR1 is LNHNV and CDR2 is YYDKDF (reference sequence). The CDR3 contains 13 residues. The CDR3 spells CATGVGPGYEQYF. The CDR3 DNA sequence: TGTGCCACCGGGGTGGGACCGGGATACGAGCAGTACTTC.

The rearrangement uses TRBV4-1 and TRBJ2-2; D perhaps matches TRBD2 (6 bases). The V gene's germline CDR1 is MGHRA and CDR2 YSYEKL. The CDR3 covers 15 residues. V was trimmed by 3 bases and J by 0 bases, leaving 8 bases between them. The CDR3 here is CASSHPGANTGELFF. The CDR3 DNA reads TGCGCCAGCAGCCATCCGGGGGCGAACACCGGGGAGCTGTTTTTT.

V and J are TRBV30 and TRBJ2-7; D may be TRBD1 (5 bases). Germline lookup yields CDR1 GTSNPN and CDR2 SVGIG (reference sequence). Deletions cut 2 bases from V and 3 bases from J, with 17 bases between. The CDR3 runs 15 residues. CDR3 coding DNA: TGTGCCTGGAGTCACCACCAGGGTGGCTTCTACGAGCAGTACTTC. It translates to CAWSHHQGGFYEQYF.

This clone was seen only once. This chain joins TRBV12-3 or TRBV12-4 and TRBJ1-2; no clear D. The CDR3 is made up of 13 amino acids. Trimming shortened V by 6 bases and J by 6 bases, and 14 bases separated the two germline ends. The CDR3 DNA is TGTGCCAGCAGCGTGGCGGGGAGGAATGGCTACACCTTC. This sequence encodes CASSVAGRNGYTF.

The chain carries TRBV6-1 and TRBJ1-1, with D hard to call. This CDR3 comprises 16 residues. Trimming shortened V by 2 bases and J by 1 base, and 14 bases separated the two germline ends. The germline V gene encodes CDR1 MNHNS and CDR2 SASEGT. CDR3: CASSEFRTGWNTEAFF. The CDR3 nucleotides read TGTGCCAGCAGTGAATTCAGGACCGGATGGAACACTGAAGCTTTCTTT.

V is TRBV27 and J is TRBJ1-1; D is perhaps TRBD1 (6 bases). Germline V lookup: CDR1 MNHEY, CDR2 SMNVEV (reference sequence). The CDR3 loop spans 13 amino acids. V dropped 7 bases and J dropped 4 bases, with 13 bases sitting between them. This chain's CDR3 is CASKGGSGTEAFF. In DNA, the CDR3 is TGTGCCAGCAAAGGGGGGAGTGGCACTGAAGCTTTCTTT.

This chain links TRBV19 with TRBJ1-2; 12 bases align to TRBD1. Looked up from germline, CDR1 is LNHDA and CDR2 is SQIVND (reference sequence). This CDR3 has 14 residues. V lost 5 bases to trimming and J lost 7 bases; unmatched junction nucleotides: 5. The CDR3 nucleotides read TGTGCCAGTAGTCGCGGGACAGGGGGCAGTGGCTACACCTTC. It encodes CASSRGTGGSGYTF.

This clone was found once. CDR3 residues: CASSEGLDILNTIYF. The CDR3 bases are TGTGCCAGCAGTGAAGGTCTGGACATACTAAACACCATATATTTT. The chain joins TRBV2 to TRBJ1-3; possibly TRBD1 for D (5 bases). This CDR3 spans 15 amino acids. Germline values: CDR1 SNHLY, CDR2 FYNNEI. Trimming shortened V by 1 base and J by 6 bases, and 13 bases separated the two germline ends. The whole variable domain, remainder taken from reference TRBV2 and TRBJ1-3, is EPEVTQTPSHQVTQMGQEVILRCVPISNHLYFYWYRQILGQKVEFLVSFYNNEISEKSEIFDDQFSVERPDGSNFTLKIRSTKLEDSAMYFCASSEGLDILNTIYFGEGSWLTVV.

About this clone: One end of the junction does not line up with germline, which may come from a read error. The rearrangement uses TRBV3-1 (or the pseudogene TRBV3-2) and TRBJ1-2, with D possibly matching TRBD1 (6 bases). CDR1 is LGHDT and CDR2 is YNNKEL in the germline V gene (reference sequence). This CDR3 is built from 14 residues. The CDR3 region is CASSQGTGHGSYTF. The CDR3 nucleotides are TGTGCCAGCAGTCAAGGGACGGGACACGGCAGCTACACCTTC.

The chain recombines TRBV28 with TRBJ2-4; D ambiguous. Germline lookup yields CDR1 MDHEN and CDR2 SYDVKM. Deletions cut 2 bases from V and 6 bases from J, with 5 bases between. There are 12 residues in the CDR3. CDR3 protein: CASSLAGNIQYF. The CDR3 coding sequence is TGTGCCAGCAGTTTAGCAGGAAACATTCAGTACTTC.